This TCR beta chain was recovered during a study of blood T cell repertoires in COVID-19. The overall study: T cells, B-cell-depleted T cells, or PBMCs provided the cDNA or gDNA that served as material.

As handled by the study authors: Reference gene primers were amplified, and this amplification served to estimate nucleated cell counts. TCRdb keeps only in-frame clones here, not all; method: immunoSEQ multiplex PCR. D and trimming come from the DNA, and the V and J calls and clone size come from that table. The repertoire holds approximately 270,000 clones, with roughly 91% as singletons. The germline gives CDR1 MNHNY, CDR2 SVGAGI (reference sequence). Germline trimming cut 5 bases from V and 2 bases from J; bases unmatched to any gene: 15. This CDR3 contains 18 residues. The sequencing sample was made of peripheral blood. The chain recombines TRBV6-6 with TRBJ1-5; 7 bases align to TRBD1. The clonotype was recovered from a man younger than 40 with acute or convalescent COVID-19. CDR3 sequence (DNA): TGTGCCAGCAGTCCGACAGGGAACATAGGGATTGGCAATCAGCCCCAGCATTTT. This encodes CASSPTGNIGIGNQPQHF.